This T cell receptor beta chain was retrieved from a study of CD8 T cells in ankylosing spondylitis. This clonotype was picked up a small number of times. TCRdb recomputed calls from the 5' RACE reads with MiXCR, one row per CDR3 protein. This repertoire shows some 240,000 distinct CDR3 sequences, 15% to 20% found once; its top ten account for approximately 32%. Per the germline V gene, CDR1 is DFQATT and CDR2 is SNEGSKA (reference sequence). The ends lost 6 bases at V and 6 bases at J; junction bases unmatched: 4. The CDR3 totals 12 residues. Source material: blood, either unsorted or a sorted T cell fraction (not recorded which). The chain combines TRBV20-1 with TRBJ2-7; 11 bases map to TRBD2. The source is a male donor with ankylosing spondylitis or in good health (not recorded which). CDR3 in amino acids: CSARGLAVEQYF. In DNA, the CDR3 is TGCAGTGCCCGGGGACTAGCGGTCGAGCAGTACTTC.